This TCR beta chain was sequenced for a study of blood T cells in healthy people across ages (dated by TCRdb to the mid-2010s). Study-wide context: Template switching captured roughly one uniquely barcoded TCR beta cDNA molecule per two T cells in model experiments. The donors were split into four age groups: young (average 16 years), middle-aged (about 40), aged (about 62) and long-lived (under 90). The study measured age-related changes in TCR beta repertoire diversity using deep sequencing normalized with unique cDNA molecular identifiers. The study analyzed two additional independent replicas of 1 million unique cDNA reads from the same blood draw for two donors, one aged 18 to 29 and one aged 80 or older.

As for this clonotype: What antigen it recognizes has not been identified. The sample holds no much larger clone one base away, and base qualities are not on file.

Reading the germline V gene gives CDR1 SGHRS and CDR2 YFSETQ. Between the V and J ends, shortened by 0 bases and 7 bases respectively, the junction contains 11 bases. Reading from cysteine to phenylalanine, the CDR3 counts 13 amino acids. The only DNA kept is the CDR3, 39 bases in frame from the first base. Libraries were constructed by 5' RACE. The listed sequencing device is Illumina HiSeq 2500. A second PCR of roughly 6 to 11 cycles was run with a J-beta primer mix and a sample-barcoded 5' primer. A unique molecular identifier was introduced onto each TCR beta cDNA molecule by a template-switch 5' adaptor carrying 12 random nucleotides. At least 3 million CDR3-containing paired-end reads were obtained from each sample. First-strand cDNA synthesis was performed from all RNA using the Mint cDNA synthesis kit, with priming by a TRBC-specific oligonucleotide. After uracil-DNA glycosylase treatment, a first 18-cycle PCR used universal primers M1SS and BC2_uni_R on all cDNA. In the paper's pipeline: Each sample was normalized by randomly selecting 1 million high-quality reads, each carrying a distinct molecular identifier. Instead of being binned into consensus sequences, reads with shared molecular identifiers were discarded. CDR3 identification, clonotype clustering and error correction used MiTCR with a Q25 quality threshold and the strictest error-elimination algorithm. A nonparametric unseen species model with Euler transformation was used to estimate lower-bound total TCR beta diversity. TCRdb reran the public reads through fastp at Q25 and MiXCR, keeping productive beta chains. Under each unique CDR3 protein, matching rows form one entry showing the most common genes and DNA. TCRdb's processing, not the authors' own work, is the source of the V and J calls. Present in this sample are approximately 780,000 distinct CDR3 sequences, about a quarter of which were seen just once. The ten biggest clones cover about 3% of the sample.

On the study overall, not on this receptor specifically: A strong correlation was found between observed TCR beta diversity and the percentage of naive T cells measured by flow cytometry. Because profiling used bulk unsorted PBMCs, naive and antigen-experienced compartments could not be compared conclusively. Compared with the aged group, the long-lived group had more naive CD4+ T cells, fewer expanded clones and increased TCR diversity, suggesting age selection. Total diversity estimates from one million sequenced T cells were considered lower bounds and underestimates. Observed TCR beta diversity per million T cells fell roughly linearly with age, and a significant reduction was already apparent by age around 40. Because donor CMV infection status was unknown, age-related changes in expanded clonotypes were potentially confounded.

Systemically healthy Caucasian individuals from Russia, 39 in total and aged roughly 6 to 100 years, were included as donors. Ten milliliters of peripheral blood were drawn from each donor into EDTA-treated Vacutainer tubes. Ficoll-Paque density-gradient centrifugation was used to isolate PBMCs, with at least 7 million obtained per sample. Total RNA was extracted from PBMCs with Trizol reagent, with at least 6 micrograms obtained per sample. For every donor, an aliquot of PBMCs went through flow cytometry to measure the percentages of naive CD45RAhigh/CD27high T cells. The same sample was also used in a study of T cells of mothers and their children. The second source states: Nine systemically healthy Caucasian individuals served as donors, namely three mothers together with their six children. cDNA synthesis consumed the entire amount of extracted RNA, loaded at 1.5 ug RNA in each 15 ul reaction. In the second PCR, sample barcodes and 2-4 random nucleotides were introduced via the M1S primer. Over 8.5 million TCR beta CDR3 reads were obtained for each mother, and some 3 million reads were obtained for each child. In both related and unrelated pairs, thymic selection shapes the output of TCR recombination in a similar way, with inherited differences having only a minor effect. Normalized repertoire overlap in related mother-child pairs was always slightly higher than in unrelated mother-child pairs, but the difference was never significant. With a sensitivity of about 100 clones per million clonotypes, no persistent microchimeric T cell clones were detected. In the study, deep NGS was used to compare the TCR beta repertoires of mothers and children, and features distinguishing related mother-child pairs from unrelated individuals were sought. On average, the children were roughly 11 +/- 4 years old, while the mothers were about 37 +/- 4 years old. After adapter ligation was performed with NEBNext reagents, the libraries were sequenced on an Illumina HiSeq 2000 with 100+100 nt paired-end reads. Mother and child libraries were prepared a month apart and sequenced in separate runs to prevent cross-contamination. Between about 500,000 and 2,100,000 distinct TCR beta clonotypes were identified per donor. Naive TCR beta clonotypes were estimated from low-frequency clonotypes matched to each donor's FACS-determined naive share, without sorting.

This TCR was recovered from a boy aged 5-17 years in good health. Input material: blood. The chain employs TRBV5-1 and TRBJ2-7; TRBD2 might be the D gene, on 5 matching bases. CDR3 sequence: CASSLELWREQYF. Read as DNA, the sequence is TGCGCCAGCAGCTTGGAATTATGGAGGGAGCAGTACTTC.